Following are 4 T cell receptor beta chains from one sample sequenced in a study of PD-1 blockade in mismatch repair-deficient tumors. Sequencing was performed with immunoSEQ multiplex PCR; in TCRdb, only in-frame clones are kept and a portion is missing. The top ten hold approximately 10% of the sample, which has 100,000 to 150,000 clones, about 88% seen once. Here the sequenced sample was peripheral blood, taken 72 weeks after starting pembrolizumab. The origin of the receptors is an adult with mismatch repair-deficient cancer.

V and J are TRBV5-8 and TRBJ2-3; 13 nucleotides agree with TRBD2. V dropped 5 bases and J dropped 3; count of bases not matched to a gene: 15. Germline V gene data show CDR1 as SGHTS and CDR2 as YDEGEE. This CDR3 has 19 residues. The CDR3 nucleotides are TGTGCCAGCAGGAAAAACGGACTAGCGGGAGTAGTTGGGACAGATACGCAGTATTTT. Translating gives CASRKNGLAGVVGTDTQYF.

The V gene is TRBV5-1, the J gene TRBJ2-3, with D maybe TRBD2 (6 bases). This CDR3 is built from 16 residues. Trimming left V 4 bases short and J 2 bases short, with 17 bases between. The germline V gene encodes CDR1 SGHRS and CDR2 YFSETQ. The CDR3 DNA is TGCGCCAGCAGCCCAGAAGGGCGGGACCACACAGATACGCAGTATTTT. Translated, it gives CASSPEGRDHTDTQYF.

This rearrangement joins TRBV27 to TRBJ1-1; D not certain. CDR3 length: 15 amino acids. Trimming left V 0 bases short and J 0 bases short, with 8 bases between. Germline V CDR1 and CDR2: MNHEY, SMNVEV (reference sequence). The DNA for the CDR3 is TGTGCCAGCAGTTTATCGTCACAGCTGAACACTGAAGCTTTCTTT. Residues: CASSLSSQLNTEAFF.

This chain joins TRBV19 and TRBJ2-4; D is unclear. The V gene's germline CDR1 is LNHDA and CDR2 SQIVND (reference sequence). This CDR3 comprises 16 residues. V was clipped by 0 bases and J by 6 bases, with 15 bases between them. The CDR3 bases are TGTGCCAGTAGTATAGATCGACCCCCGGCGAGAAACATTCAGTACTTC. Its protein is CASSIDRPPARNIQYF.